These 14 T cell receptor beta chains share one sample of origin, sequenced in a study of blood T cell repertoires in COVID-19. This table comes from immunoSEQ multiplex PCR, and its TCRdb copy is limited to in-frame clones, with some not included. The table records hundreds of thousands of clones, 84% of them present only once. Sequencing input: peripheral blood. These receptors came from a human donor in a cohort sampled during active COVID-19.

The V call is TRBV2, the J call TRBJ2-7, with 11 bases fitting TRBD1. This CDR3 comprises 13 residues. V shed 10 bases and J 2 bases; nucleotides not matched to a gene: 4. Germline V gene lookup returns CDR1 SNHLY and CDR2 FYNNEI. CDR3 nucleotide sequence: TGTGCCACCCGGGACAGGGGGACCTACGAGCAGTACTTC. Translation gives CATRDRGTYEQYF.

V is TRBV7-8 and J is TRBJ1-5; D perhaps matches TRBD1 (5 bases). Trimming shortened V by 6 bases and J by 7 bases, and 13 bases separated the two germline ends. The CDR3 extends over 13 amino acids. The germline V gene has CDR1 SGHVS and CDR2 FQNEAQ. The CDR3: CASRRTGDQPQHF. The CDR3, as DNA: TGTGCCAGCAGACGTACAGGAGACCAGCCCCAGCATTTT.

This clone was recorded a few times. The chain links TRBV28 to TRBJ1-5; no definite D call. The germline V gene encodes CDR1 MDHEN and CDR2 SYDVKM. V lost 2 bases and J 5 bases, leaving 13 bases between the germline ends. This CDR3 has 15 residues. CDR3 region: CASSLIAHGHQPQHF. CDR3 nucleotide sequence: TGTGCCAGCAGTTTAATCGCACATGGGCATCAGCCCCAGCATTTT.

V is TRBV7-9 and J is TRBJ2-1; 8 nucleotides line up with TRBD1. The V gene's germline CDR1 is SEHNR and CDR2 FQNEAQ (reference sequence). CDR3 length equals 17 residues. Trimming cost V 1 base and J 3 bases; bases outside gene matches: 8. The CDR3 DNA reads TGTGCCAGCAGCTTAGGCAGGGGGCAAATTTACTACAATGAGCAGTTCTTC. Translated, it gives CASSLGRGQIYYNEQFF.

This sequence joins TRBV5-4 and TRBJ1-1; no definite D call. There are 15 residues in the CDR3. Trimming pared 0 bases from V and 0 bases from J, leaving 9 bases between. Per germline, CDR1 SGHNT and CDR2 YYREEE (reference sequence). This chain's CDR3 is CASSLAVTLNTEAFF. Written as DNA, the CDR3 is TGTGCCAGCAGCTTGGCGGTGACATTGAACACTGAAGCTTTCTTT.

The chain uses TRBV19 and TRBJ1-2, with D maybe TRBD1 (6 bases). There are 14 residues in the CDR3. Germline assignment: CDR1 LNHDA and CDR2 SQIVND (reference sequence). V shed 8 bases and J shed 1 base, with 14 bases lying between them. The CDR3 protein is CASGGHHINYGYTF. The DNA for the CDR3 is TGTGCCAGTGGGGGACACCACATTAACTATGGCTACACCTTC. The full variable domain, rest sourced from reference TRBV19 and TRBJ1-2, is DGGITQSPKYLFRKEGQNVTLSCEQNLNHDAMYWYRQDPGQGLRLIYYSQIVNDFQKGDIAEGYSVSREKKESFPLTVTSAQKNPTAFYLCASGGHHINYGYTFGSGTRLTVV.

This clone came up a few times. The chain couples TRBV15 to TRBJ2-3; TRBD2 might be the D (5 bases). V dropped 4 bases and J dropped 4 bases, with 18 bases sitting between them. There are 16 residues in the CDR3. CDR1 LNHNV and CDR2 YYDKDF come from the germline V gene (reference sequence). In nucleotides, the CDR3 is TGTGCCACCAGCACCGGACTCTCCCCGGGCGCAGATACGCAGTATTTT. This sequence encodes CATSTGLSPGADTQYF.

The genes are TRBV19 and TRBJ1-2; maybe TRBD1 (6 bases). Germline V lookup: CDR1 LNHDA, CDR2 SQIVND (reference sequence). The CDR3 runs to 13 residues. With 6 bases removed from V and 9 bases from J, the gap between germline ends came to 17 bases. The CDR3 reads CASSQETGTRYTF. CDR3 DNA: TGTGCCAGTAGCCAGGAAACAGGGACGCGCTACACCTTC.

This clone has a handful of counts. V is TRBV5-4 and J is TRBJ2-7; 8 nucleotides align to TRBD2. Germline trimming cut 4 bases from V and 1 base from J; bases unmatched to any gene: 4. Germline loops: CDR1 SGHNT, CDR2 YYREEE (reference sequence). The CDR3 extends over 14 amino acids. DNA of the CDR3: TGTGCCAGCAGCCCGGCGGGGGGTTCCTACGAGCAGTACTTC. Translated: CASSPAGGSYEQYF.

This clone came up once. The chain is built from TRBV29-1 and TRBJ2-5; 10 positions match TRBD2. The germline V gene encodes CDR1 SQVTM and CDR2 ANQGSEA. The junction had 16 bases not matched to a gene; V was cut back by 7 bases and J by 5 bases. The CDR3 is 16 amino acids. CDR3 sequence: CSATVGQRGGLETQYF. The CDR3 DNA follows: TGCAGCGCGACCGTGGGGCAGCGGGGGGGCTTGGAGACCCAGTACTTC.

V gene TRBV3-1 (or the pseudogene TRBV3-2) combines with J gene TRBJ1-2; possible D gene TRBD1, 6 bases. V was cut by 0 bases and J by 7 bases, with 18 bases left in between. The germline gives CDR1 LGHDT, CDR2 YNNKEL (reference sequence). The CDR3 runs 16 residues. The chain's CDR3 is CASSQDKAGTSGGYTF. CDR3 coding DNA: TGTGCCAGCAGCCAAGACAAGGCCGGGACAAGCGGTGGCTACACCTTC.

V and J are TRBV28 and TRBJ1-6; TRBD1 might be the D (6 bases). Looked up from germline, CDR1 is MDHEN and CDR2 is SYDVKM. CDR3 size: 14 residues. V lost 5 bases, J lost 7 bases, and 12 bases lay in between. The CDR3 region is CASSPRGYNSPLHF. Here the CDR3 DNA reads TGTGCCAGCAGTCCGAGGGGGTACAATTCACCCCTCCACTTT.

This rearrangement joins TRBV7-9 to TRBJ2-1; D gene uncertain. The CDR3 contains 17 residues. Trimming removed 4 bases at V and 4 bases at J, with 20 bases between. Germline CDR1 SEHNR, CDR2 FQNEAQ (reference sequence). The CDR3 spells CASSSLHPQIRYNEQFF. Written as DNA, the CDR3 is TGTGCCAGCAGCTCCCTTCATCCCCAAATCAGATACAATGAGCAGTTCTTC.

The V call is TRBV4-3, the J call TRBJ2-2; 10 bases map to TRBD1. The CDR3 is 17 amino acids. Germline CDR1 reads LGHNA; CDR2 reads YSLEER. Trimming took 4 bases from V and 0 from J; bases not matched to a gene: 5. In DNA form, the CDR3 reads TGCGCCAGCAGCCGAAGCGGGACAGGGGCGAACACCGGGGAGCTGTTTTTT. Its translation is CASSRSGTGANTGELFF.